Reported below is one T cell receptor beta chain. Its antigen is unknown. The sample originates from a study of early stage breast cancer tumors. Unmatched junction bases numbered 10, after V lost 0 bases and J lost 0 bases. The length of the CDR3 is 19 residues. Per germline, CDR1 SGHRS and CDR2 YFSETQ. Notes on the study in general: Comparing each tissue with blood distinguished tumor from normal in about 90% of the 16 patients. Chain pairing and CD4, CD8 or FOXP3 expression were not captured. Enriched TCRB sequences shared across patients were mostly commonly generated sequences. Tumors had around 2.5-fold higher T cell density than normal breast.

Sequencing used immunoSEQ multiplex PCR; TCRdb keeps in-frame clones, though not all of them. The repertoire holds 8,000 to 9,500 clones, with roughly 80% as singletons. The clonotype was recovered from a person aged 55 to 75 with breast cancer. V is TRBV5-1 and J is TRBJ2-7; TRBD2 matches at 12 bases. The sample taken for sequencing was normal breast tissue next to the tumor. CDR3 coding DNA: TGCGCCAGCAGCTTGGGGACTAGCGGGATTAGATTCCTCTCCTACGAGCAGTACTTC. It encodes CASSLGTSGIRFLSYEQYF.